Each of the 6 T cell receptor beta chains below was sequenced from the same sample in a study of cytomegalovirus exposure and HLA in healthy donors. Both 60 Vbeta primers and 13 Jbeta primers went into the PCR. TCRdb keeps only in-frame clones here, not all; method: immunoSEQ multiplex PCR. The sample has about 150,000 clones, roughly four fifths seen once; the top ten hold less than 10%. Sequenced: PBMCs. The receptor source for this set is a woman between 45 and 60 years old in good health and CMV-seropositive.

The CDR3 DNA is TGTGCCAGCAGCTTGGGGGGGACTGAGGGGGCCGAGCAGTTCTTC. It translates to CASSLGGTEGAEQFF. V gene TRBV5-4 combines with J gene TRBJ2-1; tentative D call: TRBD1 (7 bases). In germline, CDR1 is SGHNT, CDR2 YYREEE (reference sequence). V lost 0 bases and J 10 bases, leaving 17 bases between the germline ends. This CDR3 has 15 residues.

The gene calls are TRBV6-5 and TRBJ2-5; weak D call: TRBD2 (6 bases). The V end was cut by 5 bases, the J end by 5 bases, with 6 bases between. This CDR3 region has 11 residues. Per the germline V gene, CDR1 is MNHEY and CDR2 is SVGAGI. CDR3 bases: TGTGCCAGCAGTGGGGGGGAGACCCAGTACTTC. It codes for CASSGGETQYF.

The rearrangement links TRBV7-9 to TRBJ2-1; D unclear. V gave up 5 bases and J gave up 5 bases, with 10 bases separating them. The germline V gene has CDR1 SEHNR and CDR2 FQNEAQ (reference sequence). The CDR3 extends over 13 amino acids. This CDR3 is CASSPYGDNEQFF. The CDR3 bases are TGTGCCAGCAGCCCCTACGGTGACAATGAGCAGTTCTTC.

CDR3 DNA: TGTGCCAGCAGTGGTGGGGGGGCTGGAGAAGAGACCCAGTACTTC. Encoded protein: CASSGGGAGEETQYF. J is TRBJ2-5 and V is TRBV2; possibly TRBD2 for D (7 bases). The CDR3 spans 15 residues. With 4 bases removed from V and 3 bases from J, the gap between germline ends came to 15 bases. CDR1 and CDR2 (germline): SNHLY, FYNNEI.

V gene TRBV27 combines with J gene TRBJ2-1; 10 nucleotides agree with TRBD2. The junction had 17 bases not matched to a gene; V was cut back by 6 bases and J by 15 bases. Germline values: CDR1 MNHEY, CDR2 SMNVEV (reference sequence). The length of the CDR3 is 15 residues. The CDR3 bases are TGTGCCAGCAGGACGACTAGCGGGTCTTTCGGGAAGCGGTTCTTC. Translated: CASRTTSGSFGKRFF.

The chain links TRBV7-2 to TRBJ2-2; possible D gene TRBD1, 6 bases. V was cut by 5 bases and J by 6 bases, with 13 bases left in between. Germline CDR1 reads SGHTA; CDR2 reads FQGNSA. CDR3 size: 14 residues. The CDR3: CASSLQQGPGELFF. CDR3 sequence (DNA): TGTGCCAGCAGCCTGCAACAGGGACCCGGGGAGCTGTTTTTT.